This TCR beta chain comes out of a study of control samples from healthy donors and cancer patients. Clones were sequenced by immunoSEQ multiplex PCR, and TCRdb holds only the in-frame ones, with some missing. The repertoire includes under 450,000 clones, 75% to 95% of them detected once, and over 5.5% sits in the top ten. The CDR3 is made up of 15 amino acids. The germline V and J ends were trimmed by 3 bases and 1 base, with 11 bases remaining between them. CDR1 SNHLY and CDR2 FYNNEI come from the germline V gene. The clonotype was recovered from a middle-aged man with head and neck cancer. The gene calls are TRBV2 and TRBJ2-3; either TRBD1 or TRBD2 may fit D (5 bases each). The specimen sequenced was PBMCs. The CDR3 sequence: CASSDRGRGTDTQYF. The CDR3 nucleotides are TGTGCCAGCAGTGATCGGGGCAGGGGCACAGATACGCAGTATTTT.